This T cell receptor (beta chain) appears in the sequencing data of a study of PD-1 blockade in classical Hodgkin lymphoma. At the level of the study: Once every 2 weeks, patients received intravenous nivolumab at 3 mg/kg. Study-wide points: CD4+ TCR diversity climbed significantly by C4D1, unlike CD8+ TCR diversity.

The CDR3 is made up of 12 amino acids. Germline V gene sequence: CDR1 ENHRY, CDR2 SYGVKD. The ends lost 6 bases at V and 6 bases at J; junction bases unmatched: 4. Every one of the patients relapsed after autologous stem cell transplantation (brentuximab vedotin exposure was variable). TCRdb's copy holds only in-frame clones and misses some; the assay was immunoSEQ multiplex PCR. The sample contains some 25,000 clones, approximately 72% of which appear only once. This clone was picked up a small number of times. Its specificity is unknown. The specimen comprised peripheral blood mononuclear cells (PBMCs), sampled before the second cycle of nivolumab. This chain uses TRBV10-3 with TRBJ1-2, with 7 bases fitting TRBD1. The receptor was isolated from a human donor with classical Hodgkin lymphoma. The CDR3 loop reads CAISAGQDGYTF. CDR3 in DNA: TGTGCCATCAGCGCTGGACAGGATGGCTACACCTTC.